This T cell receptor beta chain was obtained from a study of beta chain features in type 1 diabetes. Study-wide results and limits: Any HLA type influence on TCRB rearrangement was left unresolved here. At VDJ recombination sites, type 1 diabetes patients had fewer insertions and more deleted nucleotides. High TCR expression in some cells could lead to their over-representation in cDNA sequencing.

V gave up 2 bases and J gave up 6 bases; unmatched junction bases: 1. The length of the CDR3 is 14 residues. The germline gives CDR1 SGDLS, CDR2 YYNGEE. By way of CD45RO/CCR7/CD25/CD127/CD95/CD27, the CD4+ regulatory, stem cell-like memory, central memory and naive cells were sorted. Only a few counts were recorded for this clone. Antigen: not known. The authors reverse transcribed all of the isolated RNA, so sequencing captured expressed TCRB transcripts. The method was immunoSEQ multiplex PCR; TCRdb's version includes in-frame clones alone and lacks a portion of them. The profile shows hundreds of thousands of clones, about 15% of them singletons.

The genes are TRBV9 and TRBJ2-3, with 12 bases fitting TRBD2. The sample was naive CD4+ T cells from blood. This TCR came from a man aged 25 to 40 in good health. DNA of the CDR3: TGTGCCAGCAGCGTCCTAGCGGGAGGGGATACGCAGTATTTT. Protein product: CASSVLAGGDTQYF.